This entry is about one TCR beta chain. No cognate antigen has been identified for it. There are no base qualities to consult, and no much larger clone falls within one base. The donors were healthy, HIV-negative adults who had no recently reported acute infections or vaccinations. Every donor was a Caucasian adult living in Nashville, Tennessee, USA. CD4+ T cells were enriched through magnetic negative selection, after which naive cells were positively selected on CD45RA and the remaining negative fraction served as the memory subset. Blood was obtained by leukapheresis, after which PBMCs were separated by Ficoll-Histopaque density gradient centrifugation and cryopreserved in liquid nitrogen vapor phase. Analytical flow cytometry was used to check the purity and quantity of each magnetically sorted T cell population. Genomic DNA was isolated from every sorted fraction and measured by UV absorbance on a Nanodrop 2000c.

The data are from a study of shared clonotypes between healthy human individuals (dated by TCRdb to 2018 to 2020). Regarding the research as a whole: The cohort included three men and a couple of women between 18 and 49 years of age. For each donor, CD4 naive and CD4 memory were each given three plates, CD8 naive was given two plates, and CD8 memory was given one plate. Blood TCR repertoires of 5 or 6 healthy adults were deeply sequenced to estimate repertoire size and the extent of clonotype sharing between individuals. To increase sequencing depth and limit assay-specific biases, TCR repertoire library preparation and sequencing were carried out by different laboratories using diverse techniques. Per donor, leukapheresis produced somewhere between about 0.94 and 9 billion PBMCs. The investigation overall reported the following: Sampling was restricted to blood, and TCR repertoires in tissue are likely to differ from TCR repertoires in blood. Based on pairwise subsampling, the degree of clonotype sharing among donors was expected to be affected by sequencing depth. The genetic and exposure-history diversity represented was limited by the small number of donors. Approximately 4.8% of naive CD4, around 3.5% of naive CD8, approximately 2.2% of memory CD4, and less than 0.45% of memory CD8 clonotypes were shared across four donors. Naive subsets generally had larger estimated clonotype richness than memory subsets. Rarefaction of sorted-subset datasets indicated incomplete sequencing despite the large sequencing depth. Higher generation probabilities were observed for clonotypes shared by all four sorted-subset donors than for non-shared clonotypes.

The CDR3 measures 13 amino acids from cysteine to phenylalanine. This entry keeps only the CDR3 DNA: 39 bases, framed from base 1. TCR CDR3 regions were amplified from genomic DNA by multiplex PCR using the deep immunoSEQ assay. Extracted genomic DNA from each cell subset was distributed evenly across all wells of several immunoSEQ 96-well plates, and each plate was treated as a replicate. For sorted subsets, each replicate PCR was loaded with approximately 200 ng genomic DNA, equivalent to 30,000 or so T cell genomes. Purified libraries were quantified with a Qubit 3.0 fluorometer, sized on a Bioanalyzer 2100, and re-quantified with the KAPA Library Quantification kit. Every immunoSEQ 96-well plate was sequenced on a dedicated single-read 150-cycle Illumina NextSeq 550 flow cell. Per the original workflow: Because the immunoSEQ output included only junctional sequences and no quality scores, the filtering could not be the same as the filtering used for full-length reads. Sequences were annotated with PyIR, a Python wrapper for IgBLAST v1.9, using IMGT germline references to assign V/J genes and CDR3. Any read was removed if the V/J assignment was weak (E-value above 1e-6), the CDR3 was missing, or the read contained stop codons, out-of-frame junctions, or ambiguous translated residues. V3J clonotypes were defined as sequences sharing an identical inferred V gene, J gene, and CDR3 amino acid sequence. To compute the percentage overlap between repertoires, the number of shared unique clonotypes was divided by the size of the smaller repertoire. RTK rarefaction, the Chao1 estimator, and Recon v2.1 estimates of unobserved clonotypes were used to assess repertoire richness. Generation probabilities were computed with OLGA for all TCRbeta clonotypes obtained by the gDNA method from a handful of donors. TCRdb holds this immuneACCESS table with in-frame rearrangements only. Some clones are missing; in checked studies, unresolved V genes explain under half, and the rest has no known cause. V and J calls and clone size are as listed in that table; D and trimming were resolved from the DNA. The sample table holds more than 150,000 clones, of which approximately 92% were seen once. In total, the top ten clones hold 0.067% of the sample.

This TCR was sampled from a woman aged 30 to 39 in good health. Sequencing used naive CD4+ T cells sorted from blood. Per the publication, the cell subset or site label means: CD45RA+ positively selected. The chain uses TRBV21-1 and TRBJ1-1; TRBD1 is the table's D call and was not checked against the DNA. TRBV21-1 is annotated as a pseudogene. At the DNA level, the sequence is TGTGCCAGCAGCAAAACAGGGAACACTGAAGCTTTCTTT. This translates into CASSKTGNTEAFF.